The next 23 T cell receptor beta chains were all read from a single sample in a study of response to subunit inactivated influenza vaccine. TCRdb re-analysed the RT-PCR reads in MiXCR, keeping a single row per CDR3 protein. The sample holds fewer than 650,000 distinct CDR3 sequences, about an eighth seen once. The input for sequencing was PBMCs from blood, taken about 40 days after vaccination. The receptors shown here come from a man aged 50 to 60 who received an inactivated influenza vaccine.

In its sample, this clonotype was seen a few times. J is TRBJ2-7 and V is TRBV20-1; 11 bases agree with TRBD2. The CDR3 length is 15 residues. Germline CDR1 and CDR2: DFQATT and SNEGSKA (reference sequence). The V segment lost 1 base and the J segment 4 bases; nucleotides outside the gene matches: 6. CDR3 protein: CSARVKGLAGYEQYF. The CDR3 DNA reads TGCAGTGCTAGAGTTAAAGGACTAGCGGGTTACGAGCAGTACTTC.

This clonotype has just a few counts. The chain links TRBV28 to TRBJ2-2, with D perhaps being TRBD1 or TRBD2 (5 bases each). V dropped 4 bases and J dropped 1 base, with 10 bases sitting between them. Germline loops: CDR1 MDHEN, CDR2 SYDVKM. The CDR3 is 15 residues long. CDR3 amino acids: CASSSWGRNTGELFF. In nucleotides, the CDR3 is TGTGCCAGCAGTTCCTGGGGGAGGAACACCGGGGAGCTGTTTTTT.

This clonotype has only a few counts. The chain employs TRBV20-1 and TRBJ2-3; D is unresolved. The CDR3 spans 13 residues. The V end lost 7 bases, the J end lost 0 bases, and 11 bases lay between the germline ends. CDR1 DFQATT and CDR2 SNEGSKA come from the germline V gene (reference sequence). In DNA form, the CDR3 reads TGCAGTGGAACGGGTCCCAGCACAGATACGCAGTATTTT. Translated, it gives CSGTGPSTDTQYF.

This clonotype has just a few counts. J is TRBJ2-6 and V is TRBV12-3 or TRBV12-4; the D is unclear. The CDR3 has 15 residues. V dropped 7 bases and J dropped 0 bases, with 10 bases sitting between them. The CDR3: CASTPYLSGANVLTF. In DNA, the CDR3 is TGTGCCAGCACCCCTTATCTCTCTGGGGCCAACGTCCTGACTTTC.

This clonotype was counted between two and nine times. The chain is built from TRBV7-2 and TRBJ2-7; D gene unclear. V was clipped by 5 bases and J by 0 bases, with 17 bases between them. Germline V gene lookup returns CDR1 SGHTA and CDR2 FQGNSA. The length of the CDR3 is 16 residues. CDR3 loop: CASSLRTGFSSYEQYF. As DNA, the CDR3 is TGTGCCAGCAGCCTAAGGACCGGGTTTAGCTCCTACGAGCAGTACTTC.

This clonotype turned up a few times. The chain links TRBV7-9 to TRBJ1-3; TRBD1 agrees at 7 bases. J gave up 3 bases and V 4 bases, and 3 bases lay outside the gene matches. The germline V gene encodes CDR1 SEHNR and CDR2 FQNEAQ (reference sequence). CDR3 size: 14 residues. DNA for the CDR3: TGTGCCAGCAGCTCGACAGGGAGTGGAAACACCATATATTTT. Translated: CASSSTGSGNTIYF.

V gene TRBV12-3 or TRBV12-4 combines with J gene TRBJ1-1; D call uncertain. V lost 7 bases and J 0 bases, leaving 12 bases between the germline ends. The CDR3 has 14 residues. The CDR3 spells CASTIRALNTEAFF. CDR3 coding DNA: TGTGCCAGCACCATCCGGGCCTTGAACACTGAAGCTTTCTTT.

This clonotype appeared a few times. V usage is TRBV12-3 or TRBV12-4 and J usage is TRBJ1-2; the D is unclear. The V end lost 2 bases, the J end lost 3 bases, and 4 bases lay between the germline ends. This CDR3 is 12 amino acids long. The CDR3 bases are TGTGCCAGCAGTTTACATGACTATGGCTACACCTTC. Its protein is CASSLHDYGYTF.

This clonotype showed up many times. The gene calls are TRBV7-2 and TRBJ1-6; D is uncertain. The germline gives CDR1 SGHTA, CDR2 FQGNSA. The V gene lost 0 bases and the J gene lost 7 bases, with 4 bases spanning the gap. This CDR3 region has 13 residues. Written as DNA, the CDR3 is TGTGCCAGCAGCTTAGCTGGGAATTCACCCCTCCACTTT. As protein: CASSLAGNSPLHF.

This clonotype has just one count. The junction departs from germline at one end; a sequencing error may be responsible. CDR3 in DNA: TGTGCCTGCAGCCAAGTGAGGGTAACAGGGGGCTGGGAGACCCAGTACTTC. Its protein product is CACSQVRVTGGWETQYF. V is TRBV14 and J is TRBJ2-5, with 9 bases fitting TRBD1. In germline, CDR1 is SGHDN, CDR2 FVKESK. The length of the CDR3 is 17 residues. The full variable domain, completed using reference TRBV14 and TRBJ2-5, is EAGVTQFPSHSVIEKGQTVTLRCDPISGHDNLYWYRRVMGKEIKFLLHFVKESKQDESGMPNNRFLAERTGGTYSTLKVQPAELEDSGVYFCACSQVRVTGGWETQYFGPGTRLLVL.

V and J are TRBV20-1 and TRBJ2-7, with D unclear. Germline V lookup: CDR1 DFQATT, CDR2 SNEGSKA (reference sequence). The CDR3 is 14 residues long. V was trimmed by 3 bases and J by 0 bases, leaving 12 bases between them. CDR3 sequence: CSASGGRSSYEQYF. In nucleotides, the CDR3 is TGCAGTGCTAGTGGTGGCCGCAGCTCCTACGAGCAGTACTTC.

The J gene is TRBJ1-2, the V gene TRBV12-3 or TRBV12-4; 8 bases match TRBD1. The CDR3 has 18 amino acids. CDR3 loop: CTRCLARFAGTGRYGYTF. CDR3 bases: TGTACCCGCTGTTTAGCGCGTTTCGCTGGGACAGGCCGCTATGGCTACACCTTC.

This clonotype was detected many times. The gene calls are TRBV5-1 and TRBJ2-7; 14 bases match TRBD2. This CDR3 comprises 16 residues. Germline values: CDR1 SGHRS, CDR2 YFSETQ. V dropped 4 bases and J dropped 3; count of bases not matched to a gene: 6. CDR3 in DNA: TGCGCCAGCAGCATAGGACTAGCGGGAGGCTACTACGAGCAGTACTTC. Its protein product is CASSIGLAGGYYEQYF.

This clonotype was observed at least ten times. V is TRBV5-1 and J is TRBJ2-1, with TRBD2 matching over 10 bases. After removal of 3 bases from V and 5 bases from J, the junction contained 8 bases not matched to a gene. There are 16 residues in the CDR3. The V gene's germline CDR1 is SGHRS and CDR2 YFSETQ. CDR3 region: CASSSYWTSGHNEQFF. The CDR3 nucleotides are TGCGCCAGCAGCTCCTACTGGACTAGCGGTCACAATGAGCAGTTCTTC.

This clonotype was found a few times. The chain employs TRBV25-1 and TRBJ1-6; weak D call: TRBD1 (6 bases). Between the trimmed V and J ends, which lost 7 bases and 0 bases, there was a span of 16 bases. The CDR3 covers 17 residues. CDR1 is MGHDK, CDR2 SYGVNS, per germline. The CDR3, as DNA: TGTGCCAGCAAAGGTGGGGGGCAGAGCTCCTATAATTCACCCCTCCACTTT. Protein: CASKGGGQSSYNSPLHF.

V gene TRBV5-1 combines with J gene TRBJ2-5; D perhaps matches TRBD2 (6 bases). The germline gives CDR1 SGHRS, CDR2 YFSETQ. Trimming took 4 bases from V and 7 from J, leaving 14 bases between them. The CDR3 runs to 13 residues. In DNA form, the CDR3 reads TGCGCCAGCAGCCCCTGGGCAGCGGGGACCCAGTACTTC. Translated, it gives CASSPWAAGTQYF.

The chain combines TRBV2 with TRBJ2-5, with 8 bases identical to TRBD1. This CDR3 region has 14 residues. Germline-derived CDR1 and CDR2 are SNHLY and FYNNEI. J gave up 4 bases and V 9 bases, and 10 bases lay outside the gene matches. CDR3 bases: TGTGCCAGTACGGGGCAGGGGGCGAGAGAGACCCAGTACTTC. The encoded protein is CASTGQGARETQYF.

This clonotype was recorded a few times. This chain connects TRBV6-5 to TRBJ2-7, with D possibly TRBD1 on 5 matching bases. CDR1 and CDR2 (germline): MNHEY, SVGAGI. V lost 2 bases to trimming and J lost 1 base, with 18 bases between them. The CDR3 runs 17 residues. In DNA form, the CDR3 reads TGTGCCAGCAGTTACCGACCAAGGGGCCATACTTCCTACGAGCAGTACTTC. It codes for CASSYRPRGHTSYEQYF.

This clonotype showed up just a few times. CDR3 in DNA: TGTGCCAGCAGCCAAGAATGGACTGGACTAGAAGCTTTCTTT. Encoded protein: CASSQEWTGLEAFF. This chain connects TRBV4-2 to TRBJ1-1, with D unresolved. Between the trimmed V and J ends, which lost 0 bases and 8 bases, there was a span of 13 bases. Germline assignment: CDR1 LGHNA and CDR2 YNFKEQ. The CDR3 is made up of 14 amino acids.

This clonotype was counted many times. This chain connects TRBV5-1 to TRBJ2-3; D tentatively fits TRBD1 or TRBD2 (5 bases each). V gave up 5 bases and J gave up 0 bases, with 10 bases separating them. Germline V lookup: CDR1 SGHRS, CDR2 YFSETQ. The CDR3 consists of 14 residues. CDR3 region: CASSGGPSTDTQYF. The CDR3 region has the DNA TGCGCCAGCAGTGGGGGACCGAGCACAGATACGCAGTATTTT.

Many counts were recorded for this clonotype. J is TRBJ2-5 and V is TRBV15; 14 bases line up with TRBD2. CDR3 length equals 15 residues. Germline V gene lookup returns CDR1 LNHNV and CDR2 YYDKDF (reference sequence). After removal of 5 bases from V and 4 bases from J, the junction contained 3 bases not matched to a gene. CDR3 in amino acids: CATSSGTSGGETQYF. The CDR3 coding sequence is TGTGCCACCAGCTCCGGGACTAGCGGGGGAGAGACCCAGTACTTC.

The chain links TRBV11-1 to TRBJ2-5; 9 bases match TRBD1. The ends lost 2 bases at V and 2 bases at J; junction bases unmatched: 15. The length of the CDR3 is 19 residues. Germline values: CDR1 SGHAT, CDR2 FQDESV (reference sequence). CDR3: CASSLFPWYGDRDQETQYF. The CDR3 DNA is TGTGCCAGCAGCTTATTTCCCTGGTATGGGGACAGGGATCAAGAGACCCAGTACTTC.

A few counts support this clonotype. This chain connects TRBV20-1 to TRBJ2-1; D remains unclear. CDR3 length equals 12 residues. Germline lookup yields CDR1 DFQATT and CDR2 SNEGSKA (reference sequence). The CDR3 sequence: CSLSEGWNEQFF. CDR3 in DNA: TGCTCCCTGTCAGAAGGGTGGAATGAGCAGTTCTTC.